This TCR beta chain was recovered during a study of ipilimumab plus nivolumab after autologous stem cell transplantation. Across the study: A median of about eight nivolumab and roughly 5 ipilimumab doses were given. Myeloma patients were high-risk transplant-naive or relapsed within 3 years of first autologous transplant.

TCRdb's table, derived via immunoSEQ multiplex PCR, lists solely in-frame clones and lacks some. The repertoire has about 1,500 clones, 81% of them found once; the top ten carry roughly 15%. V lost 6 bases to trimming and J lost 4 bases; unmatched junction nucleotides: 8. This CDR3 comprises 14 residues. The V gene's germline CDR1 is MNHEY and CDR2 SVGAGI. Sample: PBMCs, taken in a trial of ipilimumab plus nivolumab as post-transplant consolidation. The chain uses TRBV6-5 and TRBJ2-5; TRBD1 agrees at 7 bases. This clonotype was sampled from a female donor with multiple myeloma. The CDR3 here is CASRRTGERETQYF. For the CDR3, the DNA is TGTGCCAGCAGAAGAACAGGGGAGCGAGAGACCCAGTACTTC.